What follows describes a single TCR beta chain. Its antigen remains unknown. This sample was taken from a study of shared clonotypes between healthy human individuals. Adults of Caucasian background living in Nashville, Tennessee made up all donors. Once extracted for a subset, genomic DNA was divided evenly among several immunoSEQ plates. Generated by immunoSEQ multiplex PCR, the TCRdb table keeps only in-frame clones and is missing some. This table has over a million clones, about 75% appearing once. The study, taken as a whole, reports: Rarefaction gave evidence that sorted-subset sequencing remained incomplete despite large depth. Clonotypes shared by all four sorted-subset donors had higher generation probabilities than non-shared clonotypes.

Source material: memory CD4+ T cells sorted from blood. The subset is: CD45RA-negative fraction. This sequence originates from a man aged 18 to 30 in good health.

The CDR3 loop is CASSLAWSSGEQYF. The CDR3 DNA reads TGTGCCAGCAGCTTAGCTTGGTCTAGCGGGGAGCAGTACTTC. V is TRBV7-2 and J is TRBJ2-5, with 9 bases identical to TRBD2. The CDR3 has 14 amino acids. The germline CDR1 and CDR2 sequences are SGHTA and FQGNSA. The junction had 7 bases not matched to a gene; V was cut back by 0 bases and J by 11 bases. The variable domain in full, with the rest retrieved from reference TRBV7-2 and TRBJ2-5, is GAGVSQSPSNKVTEKGKDVELRCDPISGHTALYWYRQSLGQGLEFLIYFQGNSAPDKSGLPSDRFSAERTGGSVSTLTIQRTQQEDSAVYLCASSLAWSSGEQYFGPGTRLLVL.